The rows below give T cell receptor beta chains drawn from one sample of a study of cytomegalovirus exposure and HLA in healthy donors. Some clones are missing from TCRdb's copy, which holds only in-frame ones; the method was immunoSEQ multiplex PCR. The table lists roughly 100,000 clones. Sequencing was done on a sample of PBMCs. These receptors were obtained from a man aged 40-50 years in good health and CMV-seronegative. CDR3s include the opening cysteine and the closing phenylalanine or tryptophan. The D gene is left open where the match is weak.

J	V	length	D	DNA	CDR3
TRBJ2-2	TRBV2	17	-	TGTGCCAGCAGTGAATGGGCTATCCCTTCGAACACCGGGGAGCTGTTTTTT	CASSEWAIPSNTGELFF
TRBJ1-3	TRBV21-1	16	-	TGTGCCACCCCGGGGACAGACTTAAACTCTGGAAACACCATATATTTT	CATPGTDLNSGNTIYF
TRBJ1-2	TRBV6-5	14	-	TGTGCCAGCAGCCCCGGGGTAGTTTTCTATGGCTACACCTTC	CASSPGVVFYGYTF
TRBJ1-2	TRBV5-1	16	TRBD1	TGCGCCAGCAGCTTGGGGACAGGCCTAGCTAACTATGGCTACACCTTC	CASSLGTGLANYGYTF
TRBJ1-1	TRBV29-1	12	-	TGCAGCGTCACCGGACAGTACACTGAAGCTTTCTTT	CSVTGQYTEAFF
TRBJ2-1	TRBV4-3	16	TRBD1	TGCGCCAGCAGCCAAGATCGGGACAGGGTTGTCCATGAGCAGTTCTTC	CASSQDRDRVVHEQFF
TRBJ2-7	TRBV5-1	17	-	TGCGCCAGCAGCTACGGCCCCGCAACAGGGATACCCTACGAGCAGTACTTC	CASSYGPATGIPYEQYF
TRBJ2-5	TRBV30	13	-	TGTGCCTGGGCCACAGGGTCGACTGAGACCCAGTACTTC	CAWATGSTETQYF
TRBJ2-7	TRBV5-1	14	-	TGCGCCAGCAGGGAACGAGCGGACCAATACGAGCAGTACTTC	CASRERADQYEQYF
TRBJ2-7	TRBV18	15	TRBD1	TGTGCCAGCTCACCCTTCCGGGACAGGGGGTACGAGCAGTACTTC	CASSPFRDRGYEQYF
TRBJ2-7	TRBV19	14	-	TGTGCCAGTAGTATCCGGCGGGTGGAGGACGAGCAGTACTTC	CASSIRRVEDEQYF
TRBJ2-7	TRBV5-1	12	-	TGCGCCAGCAGCTTGTACGGCTACGAGCAGTACTTC	CASSLYGYEQYF
TRBJ2-5	TRBV29-1	15	TRBD2	TGCAGCGTTGACCAACTAGCGGGGGTTGGGGGGACCCAGTACTTC	CSVDQLAGVGGTQYF
TRBJ1-1	TRBV5-4	16	-	TGTGCCAGCAGCTTGGGGGCTTTTGGAGGGGACACTGAAGCTTTCTTT	CASSLGAFGGDTEAFF
TRBJ2-7	TRBV4-3	15	-	TGCGCCAGCAGCCAACAACGCACAGGGACCTACGAGCAGTACTTC	CASSQQRTGTYEQYF
TRBJ2-1	TRBV27	16	-	TGTGCCAGCACCTCCCCCGCTGGGACTTCTACCAATGAGCAGTTCTTC	CASTSPAGTSTNEQFF
TRBJ2-1	TRBV27	13	-	TGTGCCAGCAGCCCAGGGAGGAAAAATGAGCAGTTCTTC	CASSPGRKNEQFF
TRBJ2-2	TRBV6-1	14	-	TGTGCCAGCAGTGGGACAACGAACACCGGGGAGCTGTTTTTT	CASSGTTNTGELFF
TRBJ2-3	TRBV11-2	19	TRBD2	TGTGCCAGCAGCTTACGTAGTGCCACTAGCGGGAGGGCAATAGATACGCAGTATTTT	CASSLRSATSGRAIDTQYF
TRBJ2-7	TRBV19	12	TRBD2	TGTGCCAGTAGTAGCGGGAGTTACGAGCAGTACTTC	CASSSGSYEQYF
TRBJ2-1	TRBV7-9	18	-	TGTGCCAGCAGCTCGCCCCGTAGGGAGGCGAGCTCCTACAATGAGCAGTTCTTC	CASSSPRREASSYNEQFF
TRBJ2-7	TRBV11-2	15	TRBD1	TGTGCCAGCAGCTTCTTACAGGGGTCCCCCTACGAGCAGTACTTC	CASSFLQGSPYEQYF
TRBJ1-1	TRBV11-2	15	-	TGTGCCAGCAGCTTAAATAAGGGGATTCTGCCTGAAGCTTTCTTT	CASSLNKGILPEAFF
TRBJ2-1	TRBV11-3	18	TRBD1	TGTGCCAGCAGCGCCGGGACAGGGGGCGAGAGGTCCTACAATGAGCAGTTCTTC	CASSAGTGGERSYNEQFF
TRBJ2-7	TRBV7-2	17	TRBD1	TGTGCCAGCAGCTTAGACCCCCCGGCAGGGGGTAGGTACGAGCAGTACTTC	CASSLDPPAGGRYEQYF
TRBJ1-1	TRBV18	14	-	TGTGCCAGCTCACCGTCCAGGGTGAACACTGAAGCTTTCTTT	CASSPSRVNTEAFF
TRBJ2-7	TRBV11-2	14	-	TGTGCCAGCAGCTTAGGGGCAGGTGACTACGAGCAGTACTTC	CASSLGAGDYEQYF
TRBJ1-3	TRBV9	15	TRBD1	TGTGCCAGCAGCCCAAGGACAGGTGGGACGAACACCATATATTTT	CASSPRTGGTNTIYF
TRBJ2-7	TRBV11-2	14	TRBD1	TGTGCCAGCAGCTTAGTCGGGACAGCCTACGAGCAGTACTTC	CASSLVGTAYEQYF
TRBJ1-4	TRBV14	16	TRBD1	TGTGCCAGCAGCCAATTGTCAGGGGGCAGCGGCGAAAAACTGTTTTTT	CASSQLSGGSGEKLFF
TRBJ2-5	TRBV19	13	-	TGTGCCAGTAGTATGGCGACAGGAGAGACCCAGTACTTC	CASSMATGETQYF
TRBJ1-2	TRBV9	13	-	TGTGCCAGCAGCTCAGGGACATCGAGGGGCTACACCTTC	CASSSGTSRGYTF
TRBJ2-6	TRBV28	17	TRBD2	TGTGCCAGCGTCCGACTAGCGGGAGTCTCTGGGGCCAACGTCCTGACTTTC	CASVRLAGVSGANVLTF
TRBJ1-2	TRBV15	15	-	TGTGCCACCAGAACTATATCGGCAGGGGATTATGGCTACACCTTC	CATRTISAGDYGYTF
TRBJ2-1	TRBV27	15	-	TGTGCCAGCAGTTTCTCGGGACTCCTCCCCAATGAGCAGTTCTTC	CASSFSGLLPNEQFF
TRBJ1-2	TRBV10-1	14	-	TGCGCCAGCAGTGAGTCGACCGGGAGCTATGGCTACACCTTC	CASSESTGSYGYTF
TRBJ1-6	TRBV6-5	15	-	TGTGCCAGCAGCCCCGGGAGCCAGACGGTTTCACCCCTCCACTTT	CASSPGSQTVSPLHF
TRBJ1-3	TRBV5-1	14	-	TGCGCCAGCAGCCCGGAGCTTTCTGGAAACACCATATATTTT	CASSPELSGNTIYF
TRBJ2-6	TRBV7-9	15	-	TGTGCCAGCAGCCGACGGAGCTCTGGGGCCAACGTCCTGACTTTC	CASSRRSSGANVLTF
TRBJ1-1	TRBV7-9	13	-	TGTGCCAGCAGCATACAGGGGAACACTGAAGCTTTCTTT	CASSIQGNTEAFF
TRBJ2-7	TRBV4-1	14	TRBD1	TGCGCCAGCAGCCAAGGGACAGGGGTTAACGAGCAGTACTTC	CASSQGTGVNEQYF
TRBJ2-3	TRBV6-5	15	-	TGTGCCAGCAGTTACTCTTTCGAACAGTCAGATACGCAGTATTTT	CASSYSFEQSDTQYF
TRBJ2-6	TRBV27	14	-	TGTGCCAGCAGGTGGTCAGGTGCAGCCAACGTCCTGACTTTC	CASRWSGAANVLTF
TRBJ2-1	TRBV7-2	14	TRBD2	TGTGCCAGCAGCTCGCCGGGACTAAACAATGAGCAGTTCTTC	CASSSPGLNNEQFF